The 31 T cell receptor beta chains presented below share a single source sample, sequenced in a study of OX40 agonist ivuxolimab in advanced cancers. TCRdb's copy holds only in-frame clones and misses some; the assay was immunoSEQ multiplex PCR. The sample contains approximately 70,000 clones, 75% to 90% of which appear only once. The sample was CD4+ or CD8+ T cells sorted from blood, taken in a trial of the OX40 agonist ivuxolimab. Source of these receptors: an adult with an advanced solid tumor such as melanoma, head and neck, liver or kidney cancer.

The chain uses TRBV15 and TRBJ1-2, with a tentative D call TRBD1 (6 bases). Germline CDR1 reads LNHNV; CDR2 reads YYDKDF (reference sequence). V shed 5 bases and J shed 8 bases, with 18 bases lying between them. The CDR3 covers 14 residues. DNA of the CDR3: TGTGCCACCAGCCCCGGACAGTTGCGAAGGGGCTACACCTTC. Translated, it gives CATSPGQLRRGYTF.

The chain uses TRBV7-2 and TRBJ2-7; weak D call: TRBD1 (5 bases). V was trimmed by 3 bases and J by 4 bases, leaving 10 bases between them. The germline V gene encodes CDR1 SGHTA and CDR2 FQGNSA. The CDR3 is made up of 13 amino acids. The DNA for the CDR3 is TGTGCCAGCAGCTTTCTTGGGGCATACGAGCAGTACGTC. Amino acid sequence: CASSFLGAYEQYV.

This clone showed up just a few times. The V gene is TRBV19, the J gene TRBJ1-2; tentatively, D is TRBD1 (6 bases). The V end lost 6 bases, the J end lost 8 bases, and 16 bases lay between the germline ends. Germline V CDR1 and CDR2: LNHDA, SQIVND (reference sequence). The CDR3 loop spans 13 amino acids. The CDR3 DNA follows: TGTGCCAGTAGCCCTGGCAGGGGCCGAGGCTACACCTTC. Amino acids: CASSPGRGRGYTF.

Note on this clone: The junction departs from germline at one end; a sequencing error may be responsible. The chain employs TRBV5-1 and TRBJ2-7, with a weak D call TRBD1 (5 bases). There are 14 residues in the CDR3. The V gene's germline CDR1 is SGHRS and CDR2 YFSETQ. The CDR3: CASTPNGASHEQYF. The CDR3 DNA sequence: TGCGCCAGCACCCCCAATGGGGCCTCCCACGAGCAGTACTTC. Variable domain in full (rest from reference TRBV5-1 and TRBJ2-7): KAGVTQTPRYLIKTRGQQVTLSCSPISGHRSVSWYQQTPGQGLQFLFEYFSETQRNKGNFPGRFSGRQFSNSRSEMNVSTLELGDSALYLCASTPNGASHEQYFGPGTRLTVT.

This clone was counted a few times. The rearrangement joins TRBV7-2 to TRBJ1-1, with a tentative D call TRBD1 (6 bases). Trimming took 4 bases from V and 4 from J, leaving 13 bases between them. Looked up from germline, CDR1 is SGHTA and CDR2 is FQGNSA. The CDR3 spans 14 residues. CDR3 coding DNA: TGTGCCAGCAGCTCCCAGGGGCCGCCCACTGAAGCTTTCTTT. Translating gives CASSSQGPPTEAFF.

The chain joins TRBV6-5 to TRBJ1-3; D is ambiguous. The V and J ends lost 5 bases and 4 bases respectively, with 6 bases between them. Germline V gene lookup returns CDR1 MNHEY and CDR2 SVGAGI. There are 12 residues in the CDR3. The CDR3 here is CASSTGGNTIYF. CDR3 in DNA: TGTGCCAGCAGTACGGGCGGAAACACCATATATTTT.

CDR3 residues: CASSATDNGNTIYF. DNA of the CDR3: TGTGCCAGCAGCGCAACAGATAATGGAAACACCATATATTTT. This chain uses TRBV9 with TRBJ1-3; D not resolved. This CDR3 comprises 14 residues. Germline CDR1 SGDLS, CDR2 YYNGEE. The V and J ends lost 3 bases and 3 bases respectively, with 10 bases between them. Drawing the rest from reference TRBV9 and TRBJ1-3, the complete variable domain is DSGVTQTPKHLITATGQRVTLRCSPRSGDLSVYWYQQSLDQGLQFLIQYYNGEERAKGNILERFSAQQFPDLHSELNLSSLELGDSALYFCASSATDNGNTIYFGEGSWLTVV.

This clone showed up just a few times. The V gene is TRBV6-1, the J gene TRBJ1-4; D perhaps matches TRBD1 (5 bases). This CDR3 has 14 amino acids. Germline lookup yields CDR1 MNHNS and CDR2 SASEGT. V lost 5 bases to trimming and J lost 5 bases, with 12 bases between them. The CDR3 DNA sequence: TGTGCCAGCAGTCATGGGACCGTAAATGAAAAACTGTTTTTT. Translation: CASSHGTVNEKLFF.

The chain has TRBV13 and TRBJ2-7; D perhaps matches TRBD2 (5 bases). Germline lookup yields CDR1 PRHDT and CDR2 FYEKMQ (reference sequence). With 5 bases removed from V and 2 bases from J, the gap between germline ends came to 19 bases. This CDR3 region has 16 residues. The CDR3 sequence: CASSLLAAEVTYEQYF. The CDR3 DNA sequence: TGTGCCAGCAGCCTTTTAGCAGCGGAAGTCACCTACGAGCAGTACTTC.

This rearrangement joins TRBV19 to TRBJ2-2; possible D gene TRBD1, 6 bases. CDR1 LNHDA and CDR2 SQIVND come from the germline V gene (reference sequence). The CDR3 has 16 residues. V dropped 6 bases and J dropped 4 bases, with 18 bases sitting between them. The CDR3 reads CASSLLQGFSTGELFF. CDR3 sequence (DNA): TGTGCCAGTAGCTTATTACAGGGTTTCTCCACCGGGGAGCTGTTTTTT.

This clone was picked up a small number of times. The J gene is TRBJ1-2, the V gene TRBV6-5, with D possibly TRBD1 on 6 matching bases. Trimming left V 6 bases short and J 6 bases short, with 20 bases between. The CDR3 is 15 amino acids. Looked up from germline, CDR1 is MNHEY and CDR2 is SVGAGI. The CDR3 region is CASSAGQTSQDGYTF. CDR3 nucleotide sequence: TGTGCCAGCAGCGCCGGACAGACTTCTCAGGATGGCTACACCTTC.

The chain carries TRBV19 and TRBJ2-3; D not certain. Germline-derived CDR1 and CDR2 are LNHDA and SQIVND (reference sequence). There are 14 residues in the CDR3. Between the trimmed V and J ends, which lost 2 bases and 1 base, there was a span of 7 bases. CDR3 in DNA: TGTGCCAGTAGTATATGGTGGCGCACAGATACGCAGTATTTT. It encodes CASSIWWRTDTQYF.

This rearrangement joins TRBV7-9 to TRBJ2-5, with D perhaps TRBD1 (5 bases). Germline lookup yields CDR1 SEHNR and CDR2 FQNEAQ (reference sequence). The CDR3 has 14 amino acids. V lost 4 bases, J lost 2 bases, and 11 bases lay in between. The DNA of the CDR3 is TGTGCCAGCAGCTCTTGGACATCACAAGAGACCCAGTACTTC. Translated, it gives CASSSWTSQETQYF.

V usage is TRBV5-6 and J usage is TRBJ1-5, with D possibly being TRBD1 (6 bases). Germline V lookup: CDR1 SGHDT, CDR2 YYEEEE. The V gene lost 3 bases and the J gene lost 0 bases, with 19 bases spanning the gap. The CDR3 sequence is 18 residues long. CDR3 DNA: TGTGCCAGCAGCTCCATCGGGGGGCGACCCTATAGCAATCAGCCCCAGCATTTT. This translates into CASSSIGGRPYSNQPQHF.

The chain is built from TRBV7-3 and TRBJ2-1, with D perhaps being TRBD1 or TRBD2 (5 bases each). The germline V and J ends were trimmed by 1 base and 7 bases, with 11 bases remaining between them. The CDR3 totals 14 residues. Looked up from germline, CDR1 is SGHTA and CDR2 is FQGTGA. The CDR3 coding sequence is TGTGCCAGCAGCTTAATGGGGACCGGGAATGAGCAGTTCTTC. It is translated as CASSLMGTGNEQFF.

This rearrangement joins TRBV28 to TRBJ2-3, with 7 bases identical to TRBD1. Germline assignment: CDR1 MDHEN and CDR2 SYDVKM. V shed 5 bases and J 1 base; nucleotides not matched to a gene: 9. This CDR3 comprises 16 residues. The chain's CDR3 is CASSKSPGQRTDTQYF. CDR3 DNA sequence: TGTGCCAGCAGTAAGAGCCCGGGACAGCGCACAGATACGCAGTATTTT.

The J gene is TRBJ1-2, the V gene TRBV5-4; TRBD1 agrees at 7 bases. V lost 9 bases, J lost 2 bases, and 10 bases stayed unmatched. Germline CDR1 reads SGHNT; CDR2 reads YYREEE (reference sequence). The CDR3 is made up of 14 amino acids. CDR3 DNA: TGTGCCACAAAGGGACAGCGAGAAAACTATGGCTACACCTTC. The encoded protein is CATKGQRENYGYTF.

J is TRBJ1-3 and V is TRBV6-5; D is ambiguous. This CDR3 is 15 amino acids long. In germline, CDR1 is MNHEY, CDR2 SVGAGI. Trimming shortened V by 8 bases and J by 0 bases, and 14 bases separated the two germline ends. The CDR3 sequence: CASHAYGNSGNTIYF. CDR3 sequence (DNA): TGTGCCAGCCACGCGTACGGGAACTCTGGAAACACCATATATTTT.

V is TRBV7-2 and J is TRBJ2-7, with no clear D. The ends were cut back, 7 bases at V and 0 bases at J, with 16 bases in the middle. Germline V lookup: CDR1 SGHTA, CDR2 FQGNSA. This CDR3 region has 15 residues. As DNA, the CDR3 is TGTGCCAGCAAACAACCCGGTCGGGTCTCCTACGAGCAGTACTTC. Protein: CASKQPGRVSYEQYF.

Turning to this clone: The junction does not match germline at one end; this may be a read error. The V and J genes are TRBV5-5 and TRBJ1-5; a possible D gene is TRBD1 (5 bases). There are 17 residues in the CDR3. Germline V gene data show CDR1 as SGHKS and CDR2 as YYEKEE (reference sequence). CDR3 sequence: CASSLGPDSLRYQPQHF. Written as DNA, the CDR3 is TGTGCCAGCAGTTTGGGACCTGACAGCCTGCGTTATCAGCCCCAGCATTTT.

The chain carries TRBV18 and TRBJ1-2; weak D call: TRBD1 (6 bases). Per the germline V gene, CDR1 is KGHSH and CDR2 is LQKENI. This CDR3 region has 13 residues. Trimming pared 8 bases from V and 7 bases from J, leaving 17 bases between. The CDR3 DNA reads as TGTGCCAGCGAAACTACAGGGTTAGCTGGCTACACCTTC. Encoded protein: CASETTGLAGYTF.

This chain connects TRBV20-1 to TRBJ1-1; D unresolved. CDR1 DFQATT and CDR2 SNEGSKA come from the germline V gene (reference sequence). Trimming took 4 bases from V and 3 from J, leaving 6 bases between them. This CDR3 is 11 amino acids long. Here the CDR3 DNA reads TGCAGTGCTACAAGTGACACTGAAGCTTTCTTT. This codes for CSATSDTEAFF.

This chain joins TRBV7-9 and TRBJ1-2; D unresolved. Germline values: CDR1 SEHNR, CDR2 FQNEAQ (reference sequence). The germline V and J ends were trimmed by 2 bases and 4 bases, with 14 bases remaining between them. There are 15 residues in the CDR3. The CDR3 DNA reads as TGTGCCAGCAGCTTATCCCAGTCTGGAAGCTATGGCTACACCTTC. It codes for CASSLSQSGSYGYTF.

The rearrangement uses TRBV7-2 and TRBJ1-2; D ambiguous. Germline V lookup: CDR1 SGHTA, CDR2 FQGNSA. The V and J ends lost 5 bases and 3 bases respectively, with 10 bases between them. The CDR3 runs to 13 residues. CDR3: CASSPLRYYGYTF. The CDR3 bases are TGTGCCAGCAGCCCCCTGCGGTACTATGGCTACACCTTC. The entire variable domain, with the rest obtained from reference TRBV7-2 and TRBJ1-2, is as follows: GAGVSQSPSNKVTEKGKDVELRCDPISGHTALYWYRQSLGQGLEFLIYFQGNSAPDKSGLPSDRFSAERTGGSVSTLTIQRTQQEDSAVYLCASSPLRYYGYTFGSGTRLTVV.

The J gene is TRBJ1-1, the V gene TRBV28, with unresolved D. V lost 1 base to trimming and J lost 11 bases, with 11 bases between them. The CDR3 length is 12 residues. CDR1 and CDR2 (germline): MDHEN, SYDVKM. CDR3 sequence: CASSLFRSWAFF. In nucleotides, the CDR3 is TGTGCCAGCAGTTTATTTCGAAGTTGGGCTTTCTTT. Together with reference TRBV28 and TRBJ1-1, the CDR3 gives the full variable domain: DVKVTQSSRYLVKRTGEKVFLECVQDMDHENMFWYRQDPGLGLRLIYFSYDVKMKEKGDIPEGYSVSREKKERFSLILESASTNQTSMYLCASSLFRSWAFFGQGTRLTVV.

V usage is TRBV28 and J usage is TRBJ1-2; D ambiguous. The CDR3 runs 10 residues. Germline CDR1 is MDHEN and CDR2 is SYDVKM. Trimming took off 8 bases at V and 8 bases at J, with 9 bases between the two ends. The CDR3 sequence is CASRSRGYTF. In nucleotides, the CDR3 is TGTGCCAGCCGCTCGAGAGGCTACACCTTC.

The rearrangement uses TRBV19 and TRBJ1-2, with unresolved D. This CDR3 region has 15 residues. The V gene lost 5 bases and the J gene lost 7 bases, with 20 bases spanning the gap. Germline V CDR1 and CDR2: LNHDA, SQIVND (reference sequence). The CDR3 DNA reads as TGTGCCAGTAGTTTCGGGTATGCGGAGGGAGGTGGCTACACCTTC. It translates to CASSFGYAEGGGYTF.

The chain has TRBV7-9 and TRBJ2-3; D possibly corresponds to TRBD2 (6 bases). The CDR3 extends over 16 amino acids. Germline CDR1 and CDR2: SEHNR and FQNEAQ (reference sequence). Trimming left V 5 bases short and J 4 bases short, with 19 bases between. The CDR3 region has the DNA TGTGCCAGCAGCCTCCCGGGACTCCCTTCGGCAGATACGCAGTATTTT. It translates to CASSLPGLPSADTQYF. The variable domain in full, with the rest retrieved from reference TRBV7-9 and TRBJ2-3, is DTGVSQNPRHKITKRGQNVTFRCDPISEHNRLYWYRQTLGQGPEFLTYFQNEAQLEKSRLLSDRFSAERPKGSFSTLEIQRTEQGDSAMYLCASSLPGLPSADTQYFGPGTRLTVL.

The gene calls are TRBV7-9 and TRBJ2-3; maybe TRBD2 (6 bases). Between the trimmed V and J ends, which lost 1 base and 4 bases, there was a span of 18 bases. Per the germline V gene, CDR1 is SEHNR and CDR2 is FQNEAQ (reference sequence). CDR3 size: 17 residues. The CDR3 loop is CASSLDFGGASSDTQYF. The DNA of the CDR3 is TGTGCCAGCAGCTTAGATTTCGGAGGGGCCAGTTCAGATACGCAGTATTTT.

CDR3 DNA sequence: TGTGCCAGCAGTTACTCAGGATGGGGCTCTGGAAACACCATATATTTT. As protein: CASSYSGWGSGNTIYF. V usage is TRBV6-5 and J usage is TRBJ1-3; D is ambiguous. Germline V gene lookup returns CDR1 MNHEY and CDR2 SVGAGI. The CDR3 consists of 16 residues. Trimming removed 0 bases from V and 0 bases from J, with 9 bases in between.

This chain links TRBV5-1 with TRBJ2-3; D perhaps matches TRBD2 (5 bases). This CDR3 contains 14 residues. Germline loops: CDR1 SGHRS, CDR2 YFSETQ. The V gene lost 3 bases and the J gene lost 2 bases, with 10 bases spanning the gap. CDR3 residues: CASSSERVTDTQYF. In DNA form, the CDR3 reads TGCGCCAGCAGCTCCGAGAGGGTCACAGATACGCAGTATTTT.